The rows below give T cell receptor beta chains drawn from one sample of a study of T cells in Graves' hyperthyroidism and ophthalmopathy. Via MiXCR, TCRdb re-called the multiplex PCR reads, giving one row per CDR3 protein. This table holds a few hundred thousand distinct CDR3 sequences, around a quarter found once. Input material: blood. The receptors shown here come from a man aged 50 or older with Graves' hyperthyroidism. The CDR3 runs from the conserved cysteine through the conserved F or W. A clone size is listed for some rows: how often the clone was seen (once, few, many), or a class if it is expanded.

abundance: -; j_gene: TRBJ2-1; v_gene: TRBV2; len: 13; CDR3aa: CASRGTGAHEQFF
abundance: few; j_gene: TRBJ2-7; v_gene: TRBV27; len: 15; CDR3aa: CASSLIGGPHYEQYF
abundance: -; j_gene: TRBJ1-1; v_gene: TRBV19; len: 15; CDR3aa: CASSIGGWENTEAFF
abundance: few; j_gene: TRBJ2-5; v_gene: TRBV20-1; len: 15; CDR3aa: CSARVPAGIQETQYF
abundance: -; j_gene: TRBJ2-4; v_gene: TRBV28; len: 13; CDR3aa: CASSLGLGYIQYF
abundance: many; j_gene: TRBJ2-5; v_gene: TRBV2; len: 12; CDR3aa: CAGDRGQETQYF
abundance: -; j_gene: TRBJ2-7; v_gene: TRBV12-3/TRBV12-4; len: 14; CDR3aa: CARSFSGGFYEQYF
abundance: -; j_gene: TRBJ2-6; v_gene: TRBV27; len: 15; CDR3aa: CASSQGGFGANVLTF
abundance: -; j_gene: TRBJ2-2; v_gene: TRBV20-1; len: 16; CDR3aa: CSARDPRLPNTGELFF
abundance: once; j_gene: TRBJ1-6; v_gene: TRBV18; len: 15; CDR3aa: CASSPTGTGHSPLHF
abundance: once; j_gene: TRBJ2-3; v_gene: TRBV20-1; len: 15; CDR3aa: CSAAYRLGDTDTQYF
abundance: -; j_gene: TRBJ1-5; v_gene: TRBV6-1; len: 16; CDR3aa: CAISERDRASDQPRHF
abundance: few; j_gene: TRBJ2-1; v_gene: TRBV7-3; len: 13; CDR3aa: CASSPNQVNEQFF
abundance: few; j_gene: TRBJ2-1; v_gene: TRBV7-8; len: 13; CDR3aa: CASRQGGGNEQFF
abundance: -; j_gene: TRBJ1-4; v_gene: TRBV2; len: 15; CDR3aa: CASSRSGGREEKLFF
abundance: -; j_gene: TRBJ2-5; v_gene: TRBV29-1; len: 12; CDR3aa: CSVSQVEETQYF
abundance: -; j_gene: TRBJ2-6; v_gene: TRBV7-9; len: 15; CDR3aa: CASSFIESGANVLTF
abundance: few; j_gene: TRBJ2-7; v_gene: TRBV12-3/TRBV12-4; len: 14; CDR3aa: CASTTGQGTYEQYF
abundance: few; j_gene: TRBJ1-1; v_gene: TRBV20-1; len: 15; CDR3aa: CSARDWSGEETEAFF
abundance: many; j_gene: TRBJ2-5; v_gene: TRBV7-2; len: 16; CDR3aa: CASSLGTGGDQGTQYF
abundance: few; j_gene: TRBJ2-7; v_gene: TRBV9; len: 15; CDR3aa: CASSVESTGSYEQYF
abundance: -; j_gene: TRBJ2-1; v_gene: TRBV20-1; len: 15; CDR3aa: CSAHEPGGAYNEQFF
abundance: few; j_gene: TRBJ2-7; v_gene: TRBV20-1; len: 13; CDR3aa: CSAAGGYSYEQYF
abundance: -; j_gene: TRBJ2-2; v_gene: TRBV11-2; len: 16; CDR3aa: CASSPFGLAGTGELFF
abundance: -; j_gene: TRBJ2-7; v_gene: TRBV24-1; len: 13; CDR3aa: CATSDGHSYEQYF
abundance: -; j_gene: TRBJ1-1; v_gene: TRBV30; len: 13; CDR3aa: CAWIWADGTEAFF
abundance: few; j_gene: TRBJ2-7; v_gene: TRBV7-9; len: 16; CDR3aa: CASSSLRGRQIYEQYF
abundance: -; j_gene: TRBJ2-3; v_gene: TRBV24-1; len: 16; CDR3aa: CATSDPKRELTDTQYF
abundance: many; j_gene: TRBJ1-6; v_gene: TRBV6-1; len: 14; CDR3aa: CASTEAGSQKPLHF
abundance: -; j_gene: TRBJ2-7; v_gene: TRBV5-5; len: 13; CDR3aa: CASSLVRSYEQYF
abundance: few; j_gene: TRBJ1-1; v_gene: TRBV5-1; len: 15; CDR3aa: CASSPMRGVNTEAFF